This T cell receptor beta chain derives from a study of regulatory T cells in long-lasting Graves disease. Across the whole study: Those with persistent Graves' disease had received antithyroid drugs for over 5 years with positive TSH receptor antibodies.

The sample's time point: persistent/refractory GD, antithyroid drugs over 5 years with positive TRAb. Isolated PBMC RNA provided the starting material for the TCR library. CDR3 regions were amplified by Arm-PCR using iRepertoire HTBI primers to build TCR beta libraries. TCRdb processed the multiplex PCR reads anew with MiXCR; each CDR3 protein has one entry. The sample records approximately 500,000 distinct CDR3 sequences, 20% to 25% being singletons. V lost 7 bases, J lost 2 bases, and 15 bases lay in between. The CDR3 length is 15 residues. The material was peripheral blood mononuclear cells (PBMCs), obtained when the disease was refractory, from a patient treated with antithyroid drugs. The source is a female donor with Graves disease. The chain couples TRBV12-3 or TRBV12-4 to TRBJ1-5; the D is unclear. This CDR3 reads CASTPGSSGNQPQHF. For the CDR3, the DNA is TGTGCCAGCACCCCAGGCAGTAGTGGCAATCAGCCCCAGCATTTT.